These T cell receptor beta chains were read from a single sample in a study of blood T cell repertoires in COVID-19. Data came from immunoSEQ multiplex PCR; TCRdb stores just in-frame clones and leaves some out. The sample comprises more than 150,000 clones, about 86% of which are singletons, and roughly 7% rests with the top ten. The sequencing input was peripheral blood. These receptors came from a man in his fifties with active or convalescent COVID-19. Each CDR3 is given with its conserved first and last residue. The D gene is left open where the match is weak. Some rows mark clone size as missing; the rest say once, few, many or name a class of expanded clone.

d_gene	abundance	len	v_gene	j_gene	CDR3aa	CDR3nt
-	-	14	TRBV7-9	TRBJ1-1	CASSLNSGFPEAFF	TGTGCCAGCAGCTTAAATTCAGGGTTCCCTGAAGCTTTCTTT
-	-	15	TRBV9	TRBJ1-3	CASSVGESSGNTIYF	TGTGCCAGCAGCGTAGGGGAGAGCTCTGGAAACACCATATATTTT
TRBD2	once	16	TRBV7-6	TRBJ2-1	CASSFLGEGSYNEQFF	TGTGCCAGCAGCTTCCTTGGGGAGGGTAGCTACAATGAGCAGTTCTTC
-	-	15	TRBV18	TRBJ2-1	CASSPARALFNEQFF	TGTGCCAGCTCACCCGCGCGGGCGTTGTTCAATGAGCAGTTCTTC
-	-	14	TRBV7-6	TRBJ2-1	CASSLVRLGNEQFF	TGTGCCAGCAGCTTAGTCCGACTAGGCAATGAGCAGTTCTTC
-	-	16	TRBV21-1	TRBJ1-2	CASSKPEGTGCYGYTF	TGTGCCAGCAGCAAACCAGAGGGGACAGGGTGTTATGGCTACACCTTC
TRBD2	-	17	TRBV18	TRBJ2-5	CASSPRTSGSFVETQYF	TGTGCCAGCTCACCTCGGACTAGCGGGAGCTTCGTAGAGACCCAGTACTTC
TRBD2	-	18	TRBV11-2	TRBJ2-5	CASSPGRGARGAGETQYF	TGTGCCAGCAGCCCGGGGCGGGGGGCGCGGGGCGCAGGAGAGACCCAGTACTTC
TRBD2	-	13	TRBV19	TRBJ2-1	CASSGTSGGEQFF	TGTGCCAGTAGTGGGACTAGCGGGGGTGAGCAGTTCTTC
-	-	14	TRBV2	TRBJ2-7	CASKTGTGSHEQYF	TGTGCCAGCAAGACCGGGACTGGCTCCCACGAGCAGTACTTC
TRBD1	-	15	TRBV14	TRBJ2-2	CASSKRQGAPGELFF	TGTGCCAGCAGCAAACGACAGGGGGCCCCCGGGGAGCTGTTTTTT
-	-	15	TRBV6-5	TRBJ2-7	CASSYDRYTGREQYF	TGTGCCAGCAGTTACGATCGGTACACAGGGAGAGAGCAGTACTTC
-	-	15	TRBV7-9	TRBJ1-2	CASSLSGQSSYGYTF	TGTGCCAGCAGCCTTAGCGGACAAAGCAGCTATGGCTACACCTTC
-	-	16	TRBV6-2/TRBV6-3	TRBJ2-4	CASSLPKGSGKNIQYF	TGTGCCAGCAGTTTGCCGAAGGGTAGCGGCAAAAACATTCAGTACTTC
-	-	13	TRBV19	TRBJ1-2	CASSHPERNGYTF	TGTGCCAGTAGTCACCCCGAGCGAAATGGCTACACCTTC
-	-	15	TRBV4-2	TRBJ2-1	CASSQVASLYNEQFF	TGTGCCAGCAGCCAAGTGGCTAGCCTCTACAATGAGCAGTTCTTC
-	-	12	TRBV7-9	TRBJ2-7	CASSHGLYEQYF	TGTGCCAGCAGCCATGGACTCTACGAGCAGTACTTC
TRBD1	-	17	TRBV7-9	TRBJ1-6	CASSLARRGPYNSPLHF	TGTGCCAGCAGCTTAGCGCGCAGGGGGCCGTATAATTCACCCCTCCACTTT
TRBD1	-	13	TRBV30	TRBJ2-7	CAWRRDRPYEQYF	TGTGCCTGGAGGCGGGACAGGCCCTACGAGCAGTACTTC
-	-	14	TRBV6-5	TRBJ1-2	CASTATGIGYGYTF	TGTGCCAGCACCGCAACAGGGATAGGGTATGGCTACACCTTC
TRBD2	-	15	TRBV3-1/TRBV3-2	TRBJ2-1	CASSQMRGGNNEQFF	TGTGCCAGCAGCCAAATGCGGGGGGGGAACAATGAGCAGTTCTTC
-	-	19	TRBV7-2	TRBJ2-1	CASSPHNPLAQPPYNEQFF	TGTGCCAGCAGCCCACACAATCCTCTAGCGCAACCTCCCTACAATGAGCAGTTCTTC
TRBD1	-	15	TRBV5-1	TRBJ2-3	CASSLDRGRPDTQYF	TGCGCCAGCAGCTTGGACAGGGGCAGGCCAGATACGCAGTATTTT
TRBD1	once	13	TRBV19	TRBJ1-2	CASSPGGNYGYTF	TGTGCCAGTAGTCCAGGGGGCAACTATGGCTACACCTTC
-	-	12	TRBV6-5	TRBJ2-2	CASSFTGSPLFF	TGTGCCAGCAGTTTCACAGGGTCCCCGCTGTTTTTT
-	-	13	TRBV19	TRBJ2-1	CASLAGAGNEQFF	TGTGCCAGTTTGGCGGGGGCAGGGAATGAGCAGTTCTTC
-	-	13	TRBV12-3/TRBV12-4	TRBJ2-7	CASSLGGAWEQYF	TGTGCCAGCAGCCTCGGTGGGGCCTGGGAGCAGTACTTC
TRBD1	-	15	TRBV6-2/TRBV6-3	TRBJ1-2	CASSWTGAAGYGYTF	TGTGCCAGCAGTTGGACAGGGGCCGCAGGGTATGGCTACACCTTC
TRBD1	-	14	TRBV4-3	TRBJ1-4	CASSPQGDNEKLFF	TGCGCCAGCAGCCCACAGGGGGATAATGAAAAACTGTTTTTT
-	-	24	TRBV29-1	TRBJ2-1	CSVEWGDRLYFTDPYWSPYNEQFF	TGCAGCGTTGAATGGGGAGACAGGCTCTATTTCACCGACCCTTATTGGTCTCCCTACAATGAGCAGTTCTTC
-	-	16	TRBV5-1	TRBJ2-3	CASSLAYRGRADTQYF	TGCGCCAGCAGCTTGGCGTACAGGGGGAGGGCAGATACGCAGTATTTT
-	-	15	TRBV2	TRBJ1-1	CASSLRSGANTEAFF	TGTGCCAGCAGCCTTAGGAGTGGGGCCAACACTGAAGCTTTCTTT
-	-	15	TRBV9	TRBJ1-1	CASRSVSGKGTEAFF	TGTGCCAGCAGAAGTGTGTCAGGGAAAGGTACTGAAGCTTTCTTT
-	-	16	TRBV4-2	TRBJ1-1	CASSQGYLKGDTEAFF	TGTGCCAGCAGCCAAGGCTATCTAAAAGGAGATACTGAAGCTTTCTTT
-	-	14	TRBV6-2/TRBV6-3	TRBJ1-1	CASSSLGSDLQAFF	TGTGCCAGCAGTTCGCTCGGGTCAGACCTGCAAGCTTTCTTT
-	-	19	TRBV27	TRBJ1-1	CASSFMVVRPYRPETEAFF	TGTGCCAGCAGTTTCATGGTAGTCCGTCCTTACCGCCCGGAGACTGAAGCTTTCTTT
-	few	15	TRBV5-1	TRBJ1-3	CASTQGEHSGNTIYF	TGCGCCAGCACCCAGGGCGAACACTCTGGAAACACCATATATTTT
-	-	15	TRBV5-4	TRBJ1-4	CASSSDLGTNEKLFF	TGTGCCAGCAGCTCCGACTTGGGAACTAATGAAAAACTGTTTTTT
-	-	14	TRBV6-6	TRBJ1-2	CASSYSAAGAGYTF	TGTGCCAGCAGTTACTCGGCGGCAGGGGCTGGCTACACCTTC
TRBD2	-	15	TRBV28	TRBJ2-1	CASSFQAGGGMEQFF	TGTGCCAGCAGTTTCCAAGCGGGAGGTGGGATGGAGCAGTTCTTC